The present TCR beta chain was sequenced within a study of early T cells in non-severe SARS-CoV-2 infection. Study at large: Sequencing targeted bulk RNA from unsorted whole blood, leaving chains unpaired. Points from the study as a whole: Matching against VDJdb likely underestimated virus-specific expansions, favoring anti-spike CD8.

Using its own MiXCR run on the 5' RACE reads, TCRdb lists one record per CDR3 protein. Of over 25,000 distinct CDR3 sequences in the sample, roughly 4.7% were seen once. At least ten counts were recorded for this clonotype. The target antigen is unknown. This CDR3 region has 17 residues. Between the trimmed V and J ends, which lost 1 base and 6 bases, there was a span of 16 bases. Germline assignment: CDR1 SEHNR and CDR2 FQNEAQ (reference sequence). This clonotype originated in an adult who was a healthcare worker with PCR-confirmed SARS-CoV-2 infection or an uninfected control (not recorded which). The sample taken for sequencing was whole blood. The chain uses TRBV7-9 and TRBJ1-6; D perhaps matches TRBD1 (5 bases). The DNA of the CDR3 is TGTGCCAGCAGCTTAGAGCACGCCGCAGGGATTAATTCACCCCTCCACTTT. It translates to CASSLEHAAGINSPLHF.